The entry below gives a single T cell receptor beta chain sequence along with its context. Assay used: immunoSEQ multiplex PCR; TCRdb lists only in-frame clones, some missing. The repertoire consists of around 200,000 clones, with around 94% occurring once and the leading ten covering about 1.6%. The sample comes from a study of control samples from healthy donors and cancer patients. V was cut by 10 bases and J by 3 bases, with 19 bases left in between. The length of the CDR3 is 15 residues. Germline V gene sequence: CDR1 LNHDA, CDR2 SQIVND (reference sequence). Sequencing input: blood. The TCR was taken from a man aged 50 to 59 in good health. The J gene is TRBJ1-5, the V gene TRBV19; D perhaps matches TRBD1 (5 bases). For the CDR3, the DNA is TGTGCCACCGGCCTCCAGGGTCACCCCAATCAGCCCCAGCATTTT. Translation: CATGLQGHPNQPQHF.